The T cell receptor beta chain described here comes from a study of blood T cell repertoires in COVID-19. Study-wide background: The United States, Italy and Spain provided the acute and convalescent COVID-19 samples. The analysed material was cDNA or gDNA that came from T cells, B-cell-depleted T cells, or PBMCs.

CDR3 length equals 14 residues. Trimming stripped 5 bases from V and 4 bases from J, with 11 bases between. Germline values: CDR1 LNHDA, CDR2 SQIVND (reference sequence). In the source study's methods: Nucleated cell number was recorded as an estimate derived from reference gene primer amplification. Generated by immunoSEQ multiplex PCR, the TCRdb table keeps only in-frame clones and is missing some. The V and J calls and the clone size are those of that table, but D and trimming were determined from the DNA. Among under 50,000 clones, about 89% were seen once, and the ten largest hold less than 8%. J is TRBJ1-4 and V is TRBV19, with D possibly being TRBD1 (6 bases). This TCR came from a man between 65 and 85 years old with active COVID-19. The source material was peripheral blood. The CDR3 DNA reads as TGTGCCAGTAGTCCACAGGGATATAATGAAAAACTGTTTTTT. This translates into CASSPQGYNEKLFF.